A single sample is the source of the 7 T cell receptor beta chains below, sequenced in a study of blood T cell repertoires in COVID-19. The assay was immunoSEQ multiplex PCR, and TCRdb's table has in-frame clones only and misses some. In the table there are 150,000 to 200,000 clones, just under 90% of which are singletons. The sequenced material came from peripheral blood. The receptors derive from a man in his late teens or twenties with active or convalescent COVID-19.

This chain uses TRBV6-5 with TRBJ1-1; TRBD1 agrees at 7 bases. This CDR3 is built from 14 residues. Trimming cost V 4 bases and J 8 bases; bases outside gene matches: 10. Germline V gene data show CDR1 as MNHEY and CDR2 as SVGAGI. The CDR3 loop is CASSFLTGVPEAFF. The CDR3 bases are TGTGCCAGCAGTTTCCTTACAGGGGTACCCGAAGCTTTCTTT.

The V and J genes are TRBV28 and TRBJ1-3, with D perhaps matching TRBD1 (5 bases). CDR1 is MDHEN, CDR2 SYDVKM, per germline. The CDR3 loop spans 17 amino acids. V was trimmed by 3 bases and J by 0 bases, leaving 15 bases between them. As DNA, the CDR3 is TGTGCCAGCAGTTTGGGAACAGGAAGATTCTCTGGAAACACCATATATTTT. As protein: CASSLGTGRFSGNTIYF.

J is TRBJ1-2 and V is TRBV15; D call uncertain. With 5 bases removed from V and 4 bases from J, the gap between germline ends came to 14 bases. Germline CDR1 LNHNV, CDR2 YYDKDF (reference sequence). This CDR3 region has 14 residues. CDR3: CATSRTTDFYGYTF. CDR3 coding DNA: TGTGCCACCAGCCGAACGACGGACTTCTATGGCTACACCTTC.

The V and J genes are TRBV28 and TRBJ2-7; D not resolved. CDR1 is MDHEN and CDR2 is SYDVKM in the germline V gene. The CDR3 has 12 amino acids. V was clipped by 5 bases and J by 5 bases, with 10 bases between them. CDR3: CASSSLRDEQYV. For the CDR3, the DNA is TGTGCCAGCAGTAGCCTCCGGGACGAGCAGTACGTC.

The rearrangement uses TRBV19 and TRBJ2-1, with TRBD2 matching over 11 bases. The CDR3 is 22 amino acids. CDR1 LNHDA and CDR2 SQIVND come from the germline V gene (reference sequence). J gave up 4 bases and V 5 bases, and 25 bases lay outside the gene matches. CDR3 sequence reads: CASSAPITSGRLAGDHYNEQFF. For the CDR3, the DNA is TGTGCCAGTAGTGCCCCCATTACTAGCGGGAGACTCGCAGGAGATCATTACAATGAGCAGTTCTTC.

The chain combines TRBV5-4 with TRBJ1-1, with unresolved D. Per the germline V gene, CDR1 is SGHNT and CDR2 is YYREEE (reference sequence). CDR3 length: 15 residues. With 0 bases removed from V and 2 bases from J, the gap between germline ends came to 11 bases. CDR3 residues: CASSLAAAGNTEAFF. Written as DNA, the CDR3 is TGTGCCAGCAGCTTGGCGGCGGCGGGAAACACTGAAGCTTTCTTT.

V and J are TRBV5-1 and TRBJ2-1; D uncertain. The CDR3 has 15 residues. Trimming removed 4 bases from V and 3 bases from J, with 14 bases in between. Germline V gives CDR1 SGHRS, CDR2 YFSETQ. The CDR3 sequence: CASSLPTVSYNEQFF. CDR3 DNA: TGCGCCAGCAGCCTGCCTACGGTAAGCTACAATGAGCAGTTCTTC. The full variable domain, with the rest looked up from reference TRBV5-1 and TRBJ2-1, is KAGVTQTPRYLIKTRGQQVTLSCSPISGHRSVSWYQQTPGQGLQFLFEYFSETQRNKGNFPGRFSGRQFSNSRSEMNVSTLELGDSALYLCASSLPTVSYNEQFFGPGTRLTVL.